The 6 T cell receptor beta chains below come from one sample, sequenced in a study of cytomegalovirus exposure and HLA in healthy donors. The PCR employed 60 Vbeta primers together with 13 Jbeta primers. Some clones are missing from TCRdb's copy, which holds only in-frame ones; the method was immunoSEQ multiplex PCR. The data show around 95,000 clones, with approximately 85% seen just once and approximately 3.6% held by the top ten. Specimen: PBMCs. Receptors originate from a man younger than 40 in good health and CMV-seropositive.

CDR3 bases: TGCGCCAGCAGCCCGAGAGACAGAGACTCCGAAGCTTTCTTT. It yields the protein CASSPRDRDSEAFF. This rearrangement joins TRBV5-1 to TRBJ1-1, with a tentative D call TRBD1 (5 bases). The CDR3 is made up of 14 amino acids. The germline V gene has CDR1 SGHRS and CDR2 YFSETQ. With 4 bases removed from V and 8 bases from J, the gap between germline ends came to 18 bases.

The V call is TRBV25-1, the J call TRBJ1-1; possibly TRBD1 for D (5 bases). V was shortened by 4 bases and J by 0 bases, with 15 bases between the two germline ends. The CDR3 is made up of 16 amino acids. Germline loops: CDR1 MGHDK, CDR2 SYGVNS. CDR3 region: CASSVGGSRVNTEAFF. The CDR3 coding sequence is TGTGCCAGCAGTGTGGGGGGGTCGCGGGTGAACACTGAAGCTTTCTTT.

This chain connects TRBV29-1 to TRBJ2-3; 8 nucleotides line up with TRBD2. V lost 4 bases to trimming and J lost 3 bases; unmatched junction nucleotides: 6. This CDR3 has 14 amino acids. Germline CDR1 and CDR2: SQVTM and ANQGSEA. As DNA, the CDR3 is TGCAGCGTTGCAGCGGGCGGGGGGACAGATACGCAGTATTTT. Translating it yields CSVAAGGGTDTQYF.

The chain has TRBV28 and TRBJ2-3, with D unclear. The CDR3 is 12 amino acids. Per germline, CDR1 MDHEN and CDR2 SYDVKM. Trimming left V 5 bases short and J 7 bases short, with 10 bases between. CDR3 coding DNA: TGTGCCAGCAGTCCTGTGGGCAATACGCAGTATTTT. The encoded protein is CASSPVGNTQYF.

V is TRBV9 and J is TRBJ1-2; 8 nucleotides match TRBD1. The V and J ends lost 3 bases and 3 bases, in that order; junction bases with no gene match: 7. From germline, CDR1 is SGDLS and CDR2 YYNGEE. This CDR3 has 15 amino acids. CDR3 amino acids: CASSGTRQGYYGYTF. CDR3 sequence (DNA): TGTGCCAGCAGCGGAACCCGACAGGGGTACTATGGCTACACCTTC.

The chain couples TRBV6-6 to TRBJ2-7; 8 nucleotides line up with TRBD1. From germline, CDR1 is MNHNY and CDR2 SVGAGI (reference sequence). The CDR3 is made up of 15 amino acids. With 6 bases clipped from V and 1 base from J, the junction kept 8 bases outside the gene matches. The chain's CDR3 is CASSPRTGMSYEQYF. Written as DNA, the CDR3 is TGTGCCAGCAGCCCCCGGACAGGGATGTCCTACGAGCAGTACTTC.